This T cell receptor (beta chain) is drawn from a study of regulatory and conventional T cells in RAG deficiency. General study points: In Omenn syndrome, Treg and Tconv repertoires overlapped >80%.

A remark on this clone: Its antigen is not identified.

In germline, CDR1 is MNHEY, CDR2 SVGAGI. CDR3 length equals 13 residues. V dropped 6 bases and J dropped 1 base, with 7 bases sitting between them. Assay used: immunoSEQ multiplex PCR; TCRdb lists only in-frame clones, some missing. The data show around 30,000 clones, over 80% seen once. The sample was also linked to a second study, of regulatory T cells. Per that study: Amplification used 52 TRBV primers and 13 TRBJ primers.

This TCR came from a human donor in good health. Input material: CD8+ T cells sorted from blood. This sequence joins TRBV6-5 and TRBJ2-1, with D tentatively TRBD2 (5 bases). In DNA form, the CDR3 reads TGTGCCAGCAGCGAGGGTTCCTACAATGAGCAGTTCTTC. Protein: CASSEGSYNEQFF.